Listed below are T cell receptor beta chains from one sample, sequenced in a study of blood T cell repertoires in COVID-19. Profiling relied on immunoSEQ multiplex PCR, and the TCRdb table lists in-frame clones only, not all of them. The sample carries more than 300,000 clones, more than 70% recorded once. Sequenced input: peripheral blood. These receptors originate from a woman aged 25 to 39 with COVID-19, enrolled during active disease. Both conserved end residues are part of each CDR3. D genes are given only for firm matches. A row's size may be missing; if present it is once, few, many or a size class.

J,V,size,D,CDR3,DNA
TRBJ2-2,TRBV6-4,-,-,CASQPDSYTGELFF,TGTGCCAGTCAACCCGACAGTTACACCGGGGAGCTGTTTTTT
TRBJ2-1,TRBV19,-,-,CASSTDSRSYNEQFF,TGTGCCAGTAGTACAGACAGTCGCTCCTACAATGAGCAGTTCTTC
TRBJ1-1,TRBV5-6,-,-,CASILRWRSLTEAFF,TGTGCCAGCATCCTCCGGTGGAGATCATTGACTGAAGCTTTCTTT
TRBJ2-1,TRBV30,-,-,CAWRTGLPTISYNEQFF,TGTGCCTGGCGTACTGGTCTGCCTACTATCTCCTACAATGAGCAGTTCTTC
TRBJ2-2,TRBV7-9,-,-,CASSLGGQTGELFF,TGTGCCAGCAGCTTAGGGGGCCAAACCGGGGAGCTGTTTTTT
TRBJ2-1,TRBV10-3,-,TRBD2,CAIRQLAGALSSYNEQFF,TGTGCCATACGTCAACTAGCGGGGGCGTTAAGCTCCTACAATGAGCAGTTCTTC
TRBJ1-1,TRBV4-1,few,TRBD1,CASSPAGGRTEAFF,TGCGCCAGCAGCCCAGCAGGGGGCCGCACTGAAGCTTTCTTT
TRBJ2-7,TRBV6-2/TRBV6-3,-,-,CASSYGGEQYF,TGTGCCAGCAGTTACGGAGGGGAGCAGTACTTC
TRBJ1-3,TRBV14,-,-,CASSQNPLGGNTIYF,TGTGCCAGCAGCCAAAACCCCCTGGGCGGAAACACCATATATTTT
TRBJ2-1,TRBV30,-,-,CAWSRGANDEQFF,TGTGCCTGGAGTCGCGGGGCCAACGATGAGCAGTTCTTC
TRBJ1-1,TRBV11-2,-,-,CASSLNSPRKQGRGTEAFF,TGTGCCAGCAGCTTAAACAGCCCGCGAAAACAGGGAAGGGGTACTGAAGCTTTCTTT
TRBJ1-3,TRBV28,-,TRBD1,CASTLPQTGTGNTIYF,TGTGCCAGCACCCTACCCCAGACAGGGACTGGAAACACCATATATTTT
TRBJ2-2,TRBV4-1,-,TRBD1,CASSLRAGGSYTGELFF,TGCGCCAGCAGCCTACGAGCAGGGGGTTCGTACACCGGGGAGCTGTTTTTT
TRBJ1-4,TRBV7-2,-,-,CASSPTAGGGREKLFF,TGTGCCAGCAGCCCCACCGCGGGGGGTGGTCGTGAAAAACTGTTTTTT
TRBJ2-2,TRBV7-2,-,-,CASSPVGAYTGELFF,TGTGCCAGCAGCCCGGTGGGGGCCTACACCGGGGAGCTGTTTTTT
TRBJ2-5,TRBV7-2,-,TRBD2,CASSAGLARTQYF,TGTGCCAGCAGCGCAGGACTAGCCAGGACCCAGTACTTC
TRBJ1-4,TRBV19,-,-,CASSPTGQHEKLFF,TGTGCCAGTAGCCCGACAGGACAGCATGAAAAACTGTTTTTT
TRBJ2-3,TRBV5-1,-,-,CASSLDSGDTQYF,TGCGCCAGCAGCTTGGACTCCGGAGATACGCAGTATTTT
TRBJ1-4,TRBV7-9,-,-,CASSQWENEKLFF,TGTGCCAGCTCACAATGGGAGAATGAAAAACTGTTTTTT
TRBJ2-7,TRBV19,-,TRBD1,CASSTGGGRREQYF,TGTGCCAGTAGTACAGGGGGCGGTCGGCGCGAGCAGTACTTC
TRBJ1-6,TRBV23-1,-,-,CASSQCRGGNSPLHF,TGCGCCAGCAGTCAATGCCGGGGTGGGAATTCACCCCTCCACTTT
TRBJ2-5,TRBV6-6,-,TRBD2,CASRLAGVRETQYF,TGTGCCAGCAGACTAGCGGGGGTACGAGAGACCCAGTACTTC
TRBJ2-1,TRBV5-5,once,TRBD2,CASWTSGYHEQFF,TGTGCCAGCTGGACTAGCGGGTATCATGAGCAGTTCTTC
TRBJ2-5,TRBV5-4,-,TRBD2,CASTLAGGRQETQYF,TGTGCCAGCACCTTAGCGGGGGGGCGGCAAGAGACCCAGTACTTC
TRBJ1-4,TRBV6-5,-,-,CASSPSGNEKLFF,TGTGCCAGCAGTCCTTCGGGTAATGAAAAACTGTTTTTT
TRBJ2-3,TRBV7-9,once,-,CASSSTGSRTDTQYF,TGTGCCAGCAGCTCCACAGGGTCGCGCACAGATACGCAGTATTTT
TRBJ2-1,TRBV24-1,-,-,CATSPPRGRGAQFF,TGTGCCACCAGTCCTCCAAGAGGCAGGGGCGCGCAGTTCTTC
TRBJ2-1,TRBV13,once,TRBD1,CASSFTRTGRGSSYNEQFF,TGTGCCAGCAGCTTCACCCGGACAGGCCGTGGGAGCTCCTACAATGAGCAGTTCTTC
TRBJ2-5,TRBV18,-,TRBD2,CASSSLAGLLAEQETQYF,TGTGCCAGCTCATCACTCGCCGGGTTGCTAGCGGAGCAAGAGACCCAGTACTTC
TRBJ2-3,TRBV21-1,-,-,CASSPPASGGRTDTQYF,TGTGCCAGCAGCCCCCCTGCGAGTGGGGGCCGCACAGATACGCAGTATTTT
TRBJ2-5,TRBV14,-,TRBD2,CASSQLAGAYRETQYF,TGTGCCAGCAGTCAGCTAGCGGGGGCCTACCGAGAGACCCAGTACTTC
TRBJ2-2,TRBV6-5,-,TRBD1,CASSFRDRVDGELFF,TGTGCCAGCAGTTTCCGGGACAGGGTCGACGGGGAGCTGTTTTTT
TRBJ1-2,TRBV2,-,-,CASTVRDGYTF,TGTGCCAGCACAGTGAGGGATGGCTACACCTTC
TRBJ1-2,TRBV6-5,-,TRBD1,CASKGTGEIYGYTF,TGTGCCAGCAAAGGGACAGGGGAGATCTATGGCTACACCTTC
TRBJ1-1,TRBV6-5,-,-,CASSWRGTLNTEAFF,TGTGCCAGCAGTTGGCGGGGGACCCTGAACACTGAAGCTTTCTTT
TRBJ2-3,TRBV4-1,-,TRBD2,CASTRGLAGATTDTQYF,TGCGCCAGCACCCGCGGACTAGCGGGGGCGACCACAGATACGCAGTATTTT
TRBJ1-6,TRBV4-3,-,TRBD1,CASSQAGTGYSPLHF,TGCGCCAGCAGCCAAGCCGGGACAGGCTATTCACCCCTCCACTTT
TRBJ1-2,TRBV7-9,few,-,CASSPINRADGYTF,TGTGCCAGCAGCCCGATAAACAGGGCTGATGGCTACACCTTC
TRBJ2-2,TRBV28,-,TRBD1,CASSFSVGQGAGPGELFF,TGTGCCAGCAGTTTTTCGGTGGGACAGGGGGCTGGTCCCGGGGAGCTGTTTTTT
TRBJ2-3,TRBV11-2,-,-,CASSLDRTSTDTQYF,TGTGCCAGCAGCTTAGATCGTACTAGCACAGATACGCAGTATTTT
TRBJ2-2,TRBV9,-,TRBD1,CASSVGGQQHRGAVF,TGTGCCAGCAGCGTAGGGGGACAGCAACACCGGGGAGCTGTTTTT
TRBJ1-4,TRBV6-2/TRBV6-3,-,TRBD1,CASSSPDRGATNEKLFF,TGTGCCAGCAGTTCTCCGGACAGGGGAGCAACTAATGAAAAACTGTTTTTT
TRBJ1-2,TRBV6-6,once,TRBD1,CASRPDRGDGYTF,TGTGCCAGCAGACCCGACAGGGGCGATGGCTACACCTTC
TRBJ1-2,TRBV2,once,-,CASRWGPYGYTF,TGTGCCAGCAGATGGGGGCCCTATGGCTACACCTTC
TRBJ2-2,TRBV9,-,-,CASSARSSGELFF,TGTGCCAGCAGCGCCCGATCGAGCGGGGAGCTGTTTTTT
TRBJ2-7,TRBV5-4,-,TRBD2,CASSPLGTKQYF,TGTGCCAGCAGCCCGCTAGGGACTAAGCAGTACTTC
TRBJ1-2,TRBV5-4,-,TRBD1,CASSLGGQGTYGYTF,TGTGCCAGCAGCTTGGGGGGACAGGGGACCTATGGCTACACCTTC
TRBJ2-1,TRBV28,-,-,CASVFLGGAYNEQFF,TGTGCCAGCGTCTTCTTGGGCGGGGCATACAATGAGCAGTTCTTC
TRBJ2-2,TRBV11-2,-,-,CASSFTRGAGELFF,TGTGCCAGCAGTTTTACCAGGGGGGCCGGGGAGCTGTTTTTT
TRBJ2-7,TRBV3-1/TRBV3-2,-,-,CASSQLSSDEQYF,TGTGCCAGCAGCCAACTTAGCTCAGACGAGCAGTACTTC
TRBJ1-2,TRBV3-1/TRBV3-2,-,-,CASSGTGKVGYTF,TGTGCCAGCAGCGGAACAGGGAAAGTCGGCTACACCTTC
TRBJ2-2,TRBV4-1,-,TRBD2,CASRLGAVAGGRGELFF,TGCGCCAGCAGGCTCGGGGCAGTAGCGGGGGGGCGTGGGGAGCTGTTTTTT
TRBJ1-6,TRBV2,-,-,CASSEGESSSPLHF,TGTGCCAGCAGTGAGGGAGAGTCTAGTTCACCCCTCCACTTT
TRBJ2-7,TRBV4-2,-,-,CASSQDRGSYEQYF,TGTGCCAGCAGCCAAGATCGAGGATCCTACGAGCAGTACTTC
TRBJ1-1,TRBV27,-,-,CASSLSKELNTEAFF,TGTGCCAGCAGTTTATCCAAAGAGCTGAACACTGAAGCTTTCTTT
TRBJ2-7,TRBV11-1,-,-,CASSLSVLSYEQYF,TGTGCCAGCAGCTTGTCAGTGCTCTCCTACGAGCAGTACTTC
TRBJ2-1,TRBV7-9,-,TRBD2,CASSLTGLADSYNEQFF,TGTGCCAGCAGCCTTACGGGACTAGCGGACTCCTACAATGAGCAGTTCTTC
TRBJ1-1,TRBV7-2,once,-,CASSIRVGTEAFF,TGTGCCAGCAGCATAAGAGTCGGCACTGAAGCTTTCTTT